This TCR beta chain is drawn from a study of blood T cell repertoires in COVID-19. In the study overall: The United States, Italy and Spain provided the acute and convalescent COVID-19 samples. In each case, the material was cDNA or gDNA derived from T cells, B-cell-depleted T cells, or PBMCs.

In the original analysis: How many nucleated cells were present was estimated from reference gene primer amplification. Sequenced by immunoSEQ multiplex PCR; TCRdb stores in-frame clones only, minus some. The V and J calls and clone size were taken over from that table, and D and trimming were inferred from the DNA. The sample yields over 100,000 clones, less than 85% seen once. This clone has only a few counts. Sequenced input: peripheral blood. The clonotype was recovered from a woman aged 60 to 75 with acute or convalescent COVID-19.

The CDR3 is CASSLPQDSYLNQPQHF. The CDR3 DNA follows: TGTGCCAGCAGCTTACCTCAAGACAGTTACCTTAATCAGCCCCAGCATTTT. The chain carries TRBV21-1 and TRBJ1-5; the table assigns TRBD1, which was not confirmed against the DNA. TRBV21-1 is a pseudogene. The CDR3 contains 17 residues.